The next 29 T cell receptor beta chains were all read from a single sample in a study of CD8 T cells in ankylosing spondylitis. One entry per CDR3 protein results from TCRdb running MiXCR on the 5' RACE reads. The sample has about 240,000 distinct CDR3 sequences, more than 20% seen once. Sequenced sample: blood, either unsorted or a sorted T cell fraction (not recorded which). The receptors were sampled from a male donor with ankylosing spondylitis or in good health (not recorded which).

The table lists this clonotype with a few counts. The V gene is TRBV20-1, the J gene TRBJ2-2, with D unresolved. The CDR3 spans 15 residues. Trimming took off 3 bases at V and 0 bases at J, with 11 bases between the two ends. CDR1 and CDR2 (germline): DFQATT, SNEGSKA (reference sequence). In nucleotides, the CDR3 is TGCAGTGCTAGTGCCGGTTCCCCGAACACCGGGGAGCTGTTTTTT. It codes for CSASAGSPNTGELFF.

This clonotype occurred a few times. V and J are TRBV7-2 and TRBJ2-7; 8 bases are a match to TRBD2. Trimming removed 2 bases from V and 7 bases from J; junction bases left unmatched: 10. Germline CDR1 is SGHTA and CDR2 is FQGNSA. The CDR3 is made up of 15 amino acids. CDR3 loop: CASSLTAGVPMEQYF. The CDR3 DNA is TGTGCCAGCAGCTTAACAGCGGGGGTCCCCATGGAGCAGTACTTC.

This clonotype has more than one count but fewer than ten. The rearrangement links TRBV12-3 or TRBV12-4 to TRBJ2-1, with D unclear. The CDR3 contains 12 residues. V was shortened by 0 bases and J by 10 bases, with 7 bases between the two germline ends. The CDR3 is CASSLAPGEQFF. CDR3 nucleotide sequence: TGTGCCAGCAGTTTAGCGCCCGGGGAGCAGTTCTTC.

The sample holds a few counts of this clonotype. This chain links TRBV12-3 or TRBV12-4 with TRBJ2-5; the D gene is possibly TRBD1 (6 bases). V was trimmed by 4 bases and J by 3 bases, leaving 12 bases between them. CDR3 length: 14 residues. Here the CDR3 reads CASSSDRYEETQYF. CDR3 nucleotides: TGTGCCAGCAGTTCGGACAGATACGAAGAGACCCAGTACTTC.

This chain connects TRBV20-1 to TRBJ1-3; TRBD1 agrees at 7 bases. Germline-derived CDR1 and CDR2 are DFQATT and SNEGSKA (reference sequence). The CDR3 extends over 16 amino acids. V gave up 3 bases and J gave up 1 base; unmatched junction bases: 9. The CDR3 bases are TGCAGTGCTAGGCGGGCCGGGGACAGATCTGGAAACACCATATATTTT. This encodes CSARRAGDRSGNTIYF.

This sequence joins TRBV13 and TRBJ2-3; the D call may be TRBD1 or TRBD2 (6 bases each). The V gene lost 5 bases and the J gene lost 5 bases, with 17 bases spanning the gap. The germline V gene has CDR1 PRHDT and CDR2 FYEKMQ (reference sequence). The CDR3 is 15 amino acids. The CDR3 region has the DNA TGTGCCAGCAGCCTCCTCCTGGGGGGCCTAGATACGCAGTATTTT. The encoded protein is CASSLLLGGLDTQYF.

This chain connects TRBV7-9 to TRBJ2-2; no reliable D call. The CDR3 contains 14 residues. Trimming pared 8 bases from V and 4 bases from J, leaving 14 bases between. Germline V gene sequence: CDR1 SEHNR, CDR2 FQNEAQ (reference sequence). The CDR3, as DNA: TGTGCCAGCCTTCTAGACGGAATCACCGGGGAGCTGTTTTTT. Protein: CASLLDGITGELFF. The entire variable domain, with the rest obtained from reference TRBV7-9 and TRBJ2-2, is as follows: DTGVSQNPRHKITKRGQNVTFRCDPISEHNRLYWYRQTLGQGPEFLTYFQNEAQLEKSRLLSDRFSAERPKGSFSTLEIQRTEQGDSAMYLCASLLDGITGELFFGEGSRLTVL.

This clonotype was recorded at least ten times. The DNA of the CDR3 is TGCGCCAGCAGCCGAGAGCTAGCGGATTACAATGAGCAGTTCTTC. Protein product: CASSRELADYNEQFF. The rearrangement links TRBV4-1 to TRBJ2-1; 7 bases map to TRBD2. The CDR3 length is 15 residues. J was trimmed by 4 bases and V by 4 bases; bases with no gene match: 7. Looked up from germline, CDR1 is MGHRA and CDR2 is YSYEKL.

This chain connects TRBV20-1 to TRBJ1-4; D unclear. Trimming took 3 bases from V and 2 from J, leaving 4 bases between them. The CDR3 consists of 12 residues. Germline V lookup: CDR1 DFQATT, CDR2 SNEGSKA (reference sequence). The CDR3, as DNA: TGCAGTGCTAGCCGGACTAATGAAAAACTGTTTTTT. This translates into CSASRTNEKLFF.

This clonotype came up many times. The CDR3 coding sequence is TGCAGTGCCAGACCCGGGACGACCTACGAGCAGTACTTC. Amino acid sequence: CSARPGTTYEQYF. This chain links TRBV20-1 with TRBJ2-7; D assignment may be TRBD1 or TRBD2 (5 bases each). Trimming stripped 6 bases from V and 2 bases from J, with 14 bases between. The CDR3 runs to 13 residues. Looked up from germline, CDR1 is DFQATT and CDR2 is SNEGSKA (reference sequence).

The chain joins TRBV2 to TRBJ2-3, with 8 bases lining up with TRBD2. Germline CDR1 reads SNHLY; CDR2 reads FYNNEI. This CDR3 is built from 15 residues. J gave up 4 bases and V 6 bases, and 9 bases lay outside the gene matches. The CDR3 sequence: CASRGSGVTADTQYF. In DNA, the CDR3 is TGTGCCAGCAGGGGTAGCGGGGTGACTGCAGATACGCAGTATTTT.

The V gene is TRBV5-4, the J gene TRBJ2-1, with 7 bases that match TRBD1. This CDR3 comprises 16 residues. CDR1 SGHNT and CDR2 YYREEE come from the germline V gene (reference sequence). The V segment lost 4 bases and the J segment 4 bases; nucleotides outside the gene matches: 11. The CDR3 loop reads CASSKGQDGPYNEQFF. The CDR3 DNA follows: TGTGCCAGCAGCAAAGGACAGGACGGGCCATACAATGAGCAGTTCTTC.

The chain is built from TRBV15 and TRBJ1-2; TRBD1 aligns across 8 bases. CDR1 is LNHNV and CDR2 is YYDKDF in the germline V gene (reference sequence). This CDR3 contains 15 residues. V lost 1 base to trimming and J lost 2 bases; unmatched junction nucleotides: 3. CDR3 residues: CATSRGRTGNYGYTF. The CDR3 region has the DNA TGTGCCACCAGCAGAGGACGGACAGGGAACTATGGCTACACCTTC. The entire variable domain, with the rest obtained from reference TRBV15 and TRBJ1-2, is as follows: DAMVIQNPRYQVTQFGKPVTLSCSQTLNHNVMYWYQQKSSQAPKLLFHYYDKDFNNEADTPDNFQSRRPNTSFCFLDIRSPGLGDTAMYLCATSRGRTGNYGYTFGSGTRLTVV.

This clonotype was counted at least ten times. V and J are TRBV10-2 and TRBJ2-5; D is possibly TRBD2 (6 bases). This CDR3 contains 14 residues. V lost 5 bases, J lost 2 bases, and 12 bases lay in between. Germline lookup yields CDR1 WSHSY and CDR2 SAAADI. In DNA, the CDR3 is TGCGCCAGCAGTCCCATAGCGGAGCAAGAGACCCAGTACTTC. It encodes CASSPIAEQETQYF.

For this clonotype: A junction boundary mismatches the germline segment, possibly from a read error. This sequence joins TRBV11-1 and TRBJ2-7; TRBD1 aligns across 10 bases. CDR1 and CDR2 from the germline V gene are SGHAT and FQDESV (reference sequence). CDR3 length: 20 residues. The DNA of the CDR3 is TGTGCCAGCAGCCTAGCCCGGCCGGGACAGGGGAGATTGGGCTCCTACGAGCAGTACTTC. Amino acids: CASSLARPGQGRLGSYEQYF.

This clonotype has a handful of counts. The gene calls are TRBV20-1 and TRBJ2-7; the D is unclear. The ends were cut back, 5 bases at V and 0 bases at J, with 17 bases in the middle. Germline CDR1 reads DFQATT; CDR2 reads SNEGSKA (reference sequence). The CDR3 contains 15 residues. CDR3 DNA: TGCAGTGCTCGACACCCGTATAAAAGCTCCTACGAGCAGTACTTC. Its protein is CSARHPYKSSYEQYF.

This clonotype occurred a few times. The chain has TRBV5-5 and TRBJ2-3, with unresolved D. Trimming pared 0 bases from V and 9 bases from J, leaving 11 bases between. CDR3 length: 13 residues. Germline CDR1 reads SGHKS; CDR2 reads YYEKEE (reference sequence). CDR3 residues: CASSLGLRVTQYF. The CDR3, as DNA: TGTGCCAGCAGCTTGGGTCTCCGAGTAACGCAGTATTTT.

Ten or more counts support this clonotype. The rearrangement uses TRBV6-1 and TRBJ2-3, with 11 bases matching TRBD1. The J segment lost 3 bases and the V segment lost 6 bases, leaving 5 bases of the junction unmatched. The CDR3 totals 15 residues. Looked up from germline, CDR1 is MNHNS and CDR2 is SASEGT. The chain's CDR3 is CASSRTGGRTDTQYF. The CDR3 DNA sequence: TGTGCCAGCAGCCGGACAGGGGGCAGGACAGATACGCAGTATTTT.

At least ten counts were recorded for this clonotype. V is TRBV6-5 and J is TRBJ2-2, with D hard to call. Between the trimmed V and J ends, which lost 6 bases and 7 bases, there was a span of 9 bases. Germline CDR1 reads MNHEY; CDR2 reads SVGAGI. The CDR3 is made up of 12 amino acids. CDR3 amino acids: CASRAYGGELFF. CDR3 DNA sequence: TGTGCCAGCAGGGCGTACGGCGGGGAGCTGTTTTTT.

This clonotype came up a few times. The V call is TRBV29-1, the J call TRBJ2-7; the match to TRBD1 covers 9 bases. Trimming at V came to 7 bases and at J to 3 bases, leaving 13 bases not matched to a gene. This CDR3 has 15 amino acids. The germline CDR1 and CDR2 sequences are SQVTM and ANQGSEA. CDR3 sequence (DNA): TGCAGCGCCCCGTTCGACCGGGACAGGGACTACGAGCAGTACTTC. As protein: CSAPFDRDRDYEQYF.

In this sample, this clonotype turned up a few times. The chain has TRBV10-3 and TRBJ2-5, with D tentatively TRBD1 (6 bases). Germline assignment: CDR1 ENHRY and CDR2 SYGVKD. V lost 3 bases to trimming and J lost 2 bases, with 7 bases between them. The CDR3 loop spans 13 amino acids. The CDR3 sequence is CAISERGQETQYF. The CDR3 bases are TGTGCCATCAGTGAAAGGGGGCAAGAGACCCAGTACTTC.

This clonotype was found many times. CDR3 loop: CSAQGWFSSDSPLHF. Written as DNA, the CDR3 is TGCAGTGCTCAAGGGTGGTTCTCGTCTGATTCACCCCTCCACTTT. The J gene is TRBJ1-6, the V gene TRBV20-1, with D hard to call. CDR3 length equals 15 residues. Per germline, CDR1 DFQATT and CDR2 SNEGSKA (reference sequence). V was trimmed by 5 bases and J by 8 bases, leaving 19 bases between them.

The gene calls are TRBV20-1 and TRBJ2-2; D gene ambiguous. Trimming cost V 0 bases and J 3 bases, with 11 bases left between them. Germline CDR1 and CDR2: DFQATT and SNEGSKA (reference sequence). CDR3 size: 15 residues. The CDR3 coding sequence is TGCAGTGCTAGAGATCCGCTCGGGTACACCGGGGAGCTGTTTTTT. As protein: CSARDPLGYTGELFF.

The chain has TRBV12-3 or TRBV12-4 and TRBJ1-1; D is unclear. The V end lost 5 bases, the J end lost 9 bases, and 13 bases lay between the germline ends. CDR3 size: 12 residues. The CDR3 DNA is TGTGCCAGCAGTCTAGGAGTAGGGAAAGCTTTCTTT. Its translation: CASSLGVGKAFF.

This clonotype showed up many times. The chain's CDR3 is CASSQASGVQETQYF. Here the CDR3 DNA reads TGTGCCAGCAGCCAAGCCTCGGGCGTTCAAGAGACCCAGTACTTC. The chain is built from TRBV4-2 and TRBJ2-5; D remains unclear. CDR3 length: 15 amino acids. Trimming removed 1 base at V and 2 bases at J, with 11 bases between. Looked up from germline, CDR1 is LGHNA and CDR2 is YNFKEQ.

This clonotype was seen many times. V gene TRBV7-3 combines with J gene TRBJ2-2; D is perhaps TRBD2 (6 bases). The germline CDR1 and CDR2 sequences are SGHTA and FQGTGA. The V and J ends lost 2 bases and 7 bases respectively, with 8 bases between them. CDR3 length: 13 residues. CDR3 sequence: CASSLWEDGELFF. CDR3 nucleotides: TGTGCCAGCAGCTTATGGGAGGACGGGGAGCTGTTTTTT.

There are a few counts of this clonotype. The chain carries TRBV10-3 and TRBJ2-2; the D gene is possibly TRBD1 (6 bases). Looked up from germline, CDR1 is ENHRY and CDR2 is SYGVKD. This CDR3 has 14 residues. Trimming pared 7 bases from V and 0 bases from J, leaving 9 bases between. DNA for the CDR3: TGTGCCATCACGGGGACACCGAACACCGGGGAGCTGTTTTTT. This translates into CAITGTPNTGELFF.

This clonotype was seen more than once but under ten times. The chain recombines TRBV10-3 with TRBJ2-3; D may be TRBD1 or TRBD2 (5 bases each). In germline, CDR1 is ENHRY, CDR2 SYGVKD. Trimming removed 3 bases from V and 3 bases from J, with 13 bases in between. The CDR3 has 15 residues. CDR3 nucleotides: TGTGCCATCAGTGACACCCGGGACGCAACAGATACGCAGTATTTT. Translation gives CAISDTRDATDTQYF.

This chain connects TRBV5-6 to TRBJ1-1; D ambiguous. In germline, CDR1 is SGHDT, CDR2 YYEEEE. The CDR3 totals 15 residues. Trimming removed 3 bases at V and 0 bases at J, with 12 bases between. Written as DNA, the CDR3 is TGTGCCAGCAGCTATGAGGTTAAAGTGAACACTGAAGCTTTCTTT. Its protein is CASSYEVKVNTEAFF.